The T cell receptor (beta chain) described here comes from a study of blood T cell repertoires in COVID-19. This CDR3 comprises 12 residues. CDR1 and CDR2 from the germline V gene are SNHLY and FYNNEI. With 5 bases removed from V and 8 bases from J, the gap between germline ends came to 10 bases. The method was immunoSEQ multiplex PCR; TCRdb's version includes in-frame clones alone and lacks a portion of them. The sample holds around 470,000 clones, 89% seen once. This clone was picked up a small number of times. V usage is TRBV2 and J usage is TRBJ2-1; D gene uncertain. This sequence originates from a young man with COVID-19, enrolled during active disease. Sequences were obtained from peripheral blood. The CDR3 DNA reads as TGTGCCAGCAGTCTAAGCGTGTATGAGCAGTTCTTC. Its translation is CASSLSVYEQFF.